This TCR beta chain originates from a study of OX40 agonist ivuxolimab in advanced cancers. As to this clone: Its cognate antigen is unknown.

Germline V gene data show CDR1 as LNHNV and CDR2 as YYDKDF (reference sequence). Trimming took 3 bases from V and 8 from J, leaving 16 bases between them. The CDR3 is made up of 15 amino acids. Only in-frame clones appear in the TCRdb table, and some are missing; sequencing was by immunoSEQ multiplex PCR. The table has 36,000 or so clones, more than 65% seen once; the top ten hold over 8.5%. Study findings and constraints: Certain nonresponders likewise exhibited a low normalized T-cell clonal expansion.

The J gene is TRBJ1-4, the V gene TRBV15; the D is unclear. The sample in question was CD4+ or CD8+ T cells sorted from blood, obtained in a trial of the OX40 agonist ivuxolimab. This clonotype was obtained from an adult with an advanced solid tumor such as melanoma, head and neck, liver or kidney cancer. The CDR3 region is CATSSTGPWEEKLFF. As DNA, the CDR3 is TGTGCCACCAGCAGCACCGGCCCCTGGGAGGAAAAACTGTTTTTT.